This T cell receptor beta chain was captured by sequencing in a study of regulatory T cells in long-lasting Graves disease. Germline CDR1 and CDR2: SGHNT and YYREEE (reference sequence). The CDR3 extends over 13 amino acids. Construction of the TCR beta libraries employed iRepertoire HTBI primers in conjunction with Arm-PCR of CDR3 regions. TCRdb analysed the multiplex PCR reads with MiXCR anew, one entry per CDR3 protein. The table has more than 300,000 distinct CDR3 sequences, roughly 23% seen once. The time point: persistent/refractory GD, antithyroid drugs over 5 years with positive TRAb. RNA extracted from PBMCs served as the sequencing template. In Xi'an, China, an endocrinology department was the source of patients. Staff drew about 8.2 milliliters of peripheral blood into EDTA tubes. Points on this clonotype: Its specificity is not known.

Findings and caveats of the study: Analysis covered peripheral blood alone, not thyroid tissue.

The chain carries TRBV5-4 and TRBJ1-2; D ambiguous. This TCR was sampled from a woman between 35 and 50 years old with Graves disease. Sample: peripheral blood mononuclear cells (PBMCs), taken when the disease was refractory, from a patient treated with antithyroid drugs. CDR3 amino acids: CDNLKRGDYGYTF. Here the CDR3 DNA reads TGTGACAACCTGAAACGCGGGGACTATGGCTACACCTTC.